The clone carrying this TCR beta chain was seen a single time. Its target is unknown. The CDR3 has 13 amino acids. Trimming left V 4 bases short and J 6 bases short, with 13 bases between. Germline-derived CDR1 and CDR2 are ENHRY and SYGVKD. This sample stems from a study of shared clonotypes between healthy human individuals. The protocol was immunoSEQ multiplex PCR, while the TCRdb copy is restricted to in-frame clones and leaves out a portion. This table has about 1.1 million clones, 60% to 80% appearing once. A split of CD4+ cells into CD45RA+ naive and CD45RA-negative memory subsets was performed. Overall study findings and caveats: Though the depth was large, rarefaction showed that sorted-subset sequencing was incomplete.

The sequencing sample was made of memory CD4+ T cells from PBMCs. Regarding subset: CD45RA-negative fraction. This rearrangement joins TRBV10-3 to TRBJ2-7; D uncertain. The sequence was collected from a man between 18 and 29 years old in good health. Some clones in this sample may be carry-over from other donors' samples. CDR3 DNA: TGTGCCATCAGTGGTTCCCCGCTGGGCGAGCAGTACTTC. It yields the protein CAISGSPLGEQYF.